This TCR beta chain was sequenced for a study of CXCR3-negative and CXCR3-positive naive CD8 T cells (dated by TCRdb to 2018 to 2020). Looking at the study overall: In total, about 140 million TRB reads were obtained, or roughly 1.5 +/- 0.3 million reads per library. Diversity and physicochemical repertoire analyses covered 10 to 11 donors pooled from two independent experiments. Naive subsets from five or six donors and memory cells from 3 donors were included in the TRBV-TRBJ cluster analysis.

Results and caveats for the whole study, not just this receptor: Because surface CD5, which is linked to self-reactivity in mice, was comparable between the naive subsets, TCR interaction strength was also inferred from the physicochemical properties of TRB CDR3s. Naive CXCR3-negative and CXCR3-positive cells from the same donor showed similar TRBV-TRBJ usage, whereas memory cells showed distinct patterns. CXCR3 expression partially decreased after cryopreservation, so most assays used freshly isolated PBMCs. Compared with CXCR3-negative naive cells, CXCR3-positive naive cells had TRB CDR3s with higher hydrophobicity (lower Kidera factor 4), lower energy, and higher strength and volume indices. Both naive subsets had comparably high repertoire diversity, while memory CD8+ T cells had much lower repertoire diversity.

The sample was run on a NextSeq 550. The Human TCR Profiling Kit (MiLaboratory) was used to make UMI-labeled 5' RACE TRB cDNA libraries. The full amount of extracted RNA was used for cDNA synthesis, and the full amount of resulting cDNA was used for PCR amplification. Libraries were prepared in parallel with an identical number of PCR cycles. In the authors' own workflow: About 54,000 +/- 9,700 unique UMI-labeled TRB cDNA molecules per library were extracted with MIGEC and MiXCR, with at least two reads per UMI required. Each library averaged roughly 36,000 +/- 9,600 functional in-frame TRB CDR3 nucleotide clonotypes without stop codons. After downsampling to 5000 UMI-labeled TRB molecules per sample, diversity metrics, including normalized Shannon-Wiener and Chao1, were computed in VDJtools. Clonotype-size-weighted physicochemical properties of the central five CDR3 residues (interaction energy, strength, volume and Kidera factor 4) were computed in VDJtools. The reads went through TCRdb reprocessing, and each CDR3 protein sequence gets one entry with no DNA. The V and J calls here are based on TCRdb, not the publication. The sample table records about 63,000 distinct CDR3 sequences. The ten largest clones represent over 4% of the sample.

Each CD8+ T cell subset was flow-sorted in triplicate, with approximately 300,000 cells per subset placed directly into RLT lysis buffer. To keep memory contaminants out, a stringent definition of naive CD8+ T cells was applied: CD45RO-CCR7+CD27+CD95-. Using standard density gradient centrifugation, peripheral blood mononuclear cells were isolated from buffy coats. Naive CXCR3-negative and CXCR3-positive CD8+ T cells were flow-sorted using a FACSAria III. Total RNA was extracted from sorted cells using an RNeasy Mini Kit. Looking up the germline V gene yields CDR1 SQVTM and CDR2 ANQGSEA. From the cysteine up to the phenylalanine, the CDR3 has a length of 11 residues. Nucleotide data are not available. Details on this clonotype: No cognate antigen has been identified for it.

The chain is made from TRBV29-1 and TRBJ2-1; TCRdb's assignment of TRBD1 cannot be checked, as there is no DNA. Specimen: naive CXCR3+ CD8+ T cells from blood. The sample's cell subset or site, from its label and the paper: CD45RO-CCR7+CD27+CD95- naive CD8+ T cells expressing CXCR3 (TNR3+). The TCR originated in a human donor in good health. Some clones in this sample may be carry-over from other donors' samples. The CDR3 region has the sequence CSAPDYNEQFF.